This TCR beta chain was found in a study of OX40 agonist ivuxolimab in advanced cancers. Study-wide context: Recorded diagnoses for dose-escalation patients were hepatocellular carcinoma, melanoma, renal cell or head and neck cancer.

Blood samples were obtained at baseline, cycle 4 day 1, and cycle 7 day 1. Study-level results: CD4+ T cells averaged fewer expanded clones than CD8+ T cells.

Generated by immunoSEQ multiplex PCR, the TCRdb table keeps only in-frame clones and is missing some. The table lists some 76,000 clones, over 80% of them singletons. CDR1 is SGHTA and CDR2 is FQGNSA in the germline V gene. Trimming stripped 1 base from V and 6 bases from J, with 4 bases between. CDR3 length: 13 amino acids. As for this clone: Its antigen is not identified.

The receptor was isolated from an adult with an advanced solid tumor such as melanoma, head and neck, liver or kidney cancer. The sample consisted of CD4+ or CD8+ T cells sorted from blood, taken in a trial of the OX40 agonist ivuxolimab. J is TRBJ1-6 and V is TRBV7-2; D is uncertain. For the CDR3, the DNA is TGTGCCAGCAGCTTAGGTGGTAATTCACCCCTCCACTTT. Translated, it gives CASSLGGNSPLHF.